These 22 T cell receptor beta chains were all obtained from the same sample, sequenced in a study of blood T cell repertoires in COVID-19. TCRdb's table, derived via immunoSEQ multiplex PCR, lists solely in-frame clones and lacks some. The table records roughly 160,000 clones, approximately 86% of them present only once. Specimen: peripheral blood. The receptor set was obtained from an older woman who had recovered from COVID-19.

This clone was seen once. The rearrangement links TRBV5-8 to TRBJ2-5; 10 bases match TRBD2. In germline, CDR1 is SGHTS, CDR2 YDEGEE. V lost 2 bases to trimming and J lost 6 bases; unmatched junction nucleotides: 7. The CDR3 extends over 15 amino acids. DNA for the CDR3: TGTGCCAGCAGCTTTAGCGGGGGGTTCGCGCAGACCCAGTACTTC. This codes for CASSFSGGFAQTQYF.

This chain uses TRBV5-5 with TRBJ2-2; 8 positions match TRBD1. Germline CDR1 is SGHKS and CDR2 is YYEKEE (reference sequence). The CDR3 contains 14 residues. V shed 6 bases and J 5 bases; nucleotides not matched to a gene: 6. The chain's CDR3 is CASTRQGSTGELFF. The CDR3 DNA reads as TGTGCCAGCACCCGACAGGGGTCTACCGGGGAGCTGTTTTTT.

A single count supports this clone. The chain recombines TRBV28 with TRBJ2-2; TRBD2 matches 7 bases. CDR1 is MDHEN and CDR2 is SYDVKM in the germline V gene. V was clipped by 10 bases and J by 6 bases; unmatched bases: 5. CDR3 length: 12 residues. This CDR3 is CAIEGGAGELFF. The CDR3 DNA sequence: TGTGCCATCGAGGGAGGGGCCGGGGAGCTGTTTTTT.

This clone was seen a handful of times. This sequence joins TRBV18 and TRBJ2-3; D is unclear. V gave up 3 bases and J gave up 0 bases, with 4 bases separating them. CDR1 and CDR2 (germline): KGHSH, LQKENI. The CDR3 totals 13 residues. In DNA, the CDR3 is TGTGCCAGCTCACCCCCTAGCACAGATACGCAGTATTTT. Translated, it gives CASSPPSTDTQYF.

This sequence joins TRBV7-6 and TRBJ2-5; D is perhaps TRBD1 (5 bases). The CDR3 runs 12 residues. Trimming left V 6 bases short and J 4 bases short, with 9 bases between. The germline gives CDR1 SGHVS, CDR2 FNYEAQ. The CDR3 here is CASRRQRETQYF. The DNA for the CDR3 is TGTGCCAGCAGGCGACAGAGAGAGACCCAGTACTTC.

The chain employs TRBV19 and TRBJ1-1; D uncertain. Trimming left V 1 base short and J 11 bases short, with 11 bases between. The CDR3 length is 12 residues. In germline, CDR1 is LNHDA, CDR2 SQIVND (reference sequence). Written as DNA, the CDR3 is TGTGCCAGTAGTATAGGAGGAGGAGTTGCTTTCTTT. Its translation is CASSIGGGVAFF.

This chain uses TRBV4-2 with TRBJ1-4; 9 positions match TRBD1. CDR3 length: 17 residues. Germline V gene sequence: CDR1 LGHNA, CDR2 YNFKEQ. The V gene end was trimmed by 1 base and the J gene end by 5 bases; junction bases not matched to a gene: 8. CDR3 in amino acids: CASSQAAGGQGNEKLFF. The DNA for the CDR3 is TGTGCCAGCAGCCAAGCCGCGGGGGGACAGGGAAATGAAAAACTGTTTTTT.

This chain links TRBV28 with TRBJ1-6; 7 bases are shared with TRBD1. The V gene's germline CDR1 is MDHEN and CDR2 SYDVKM. The CDR3 spans 13 residues. Germline trimming cut 5 bases from V and 10 bases from J; bases unmatched to any gene: 5. DNA for the CDR3: TGTGCCAGCAGTCCGGGACAGCGCTCACCCCTCCACTTT. This encodes CASSPGQRSPLHF.

V and J are TRBV21-1 and TRBJ2-5; TRBD2 is the table's D call and was not checked against the DNA. TRBV21-1 has pseudogene status. The CDR3 covers 15 residues. This CDR3 reads CASSIGAGEQETQYF. The DNA of the CDR3 is TGTGCCAGCAGCATCGGAGCGGGGGAACAAGAGACCCAGTACTTC.

V gene TRBV4-2 combines with J gene TRBJ1-6; TRBD1 is a possible D gene (6 bases). From germline, CDR1 is LGHNA and CDR2 YNFKEQ. The CDR3 covers 15 residues. V was shortened by 2 bases and J by 7 bases, with 12 bases between the two germline ends. The CDR3 region is CASSQPGVGNSPLHF. CDR3 sequence (DNA): TGTGCCAGCAGCCAACCAGGGGTAGGGAATTCACCCCTCCACTTT.

The V gene is TRBV5-1, the J gene TRBJ2-3; TRBD2 matches 9 bases. CDR1 is SGHRS and CDR2 is YFSETQ in the germline V gene. V dropped 10 bases and J dropped 1; count of bases not matched to a gene: 10. The CDR3 runs to 15 residues. This CDR3 is CARADAGGGTDTQYF. Written as DNA, the CDR3 is TGCGCCCGCGCCGACGCGGGGGGGGGCACAGATACGCAGTATTTT.

The chain carries TRBV7-9 and TRBJ1-1, with TRBD1 identical over 9 bases. Germline lookup yields CDR1 SEHNR and CDR2 FQNEAQ (reference sequence). This CDR3 contains 16 residues. V shed 2 bases, J shed 1 base, and the junction held 5 bases outside the gene matches. CDR3 bases: TGTGCCAGCAGCTTAACAACAGGGGGCAGGAACACTGAAGCTTTCTTT. This gives the protein CASSLTTGGRNTEAFF.

This chain uses TRBV11-2 with TRBJ2-3; the match to TRBD1 covers 9 bases. The CDR3 spans 18 residues. Per germline, CDR1 SGHAT and CDR2 FQNNGV. V lost 2 bases to trimming and J lost 3 bases; unmatched junction nucleotides: 12. This CDR3 is CASSLSLPGTGTTDTQYF. For the CDR3, the DNA is TGTGCCAGCAGCTTAAGTCTTCCCGGGACAGGGACGACAGATACGCAGTATTTT.

This chain connects TRBV5-5 to TRBJ2-7; 8 positions agree with TRBD1. From germline, CDR1 is SGHKS and CDR2 YYEKEE (reference sequence). J gave up 0 bases and V 0 bases, and 11 bases lay outside the gene matches. This CDR3 comprises 18 residues. This CDR3 is CASSLARVWDRTSYEQYF. The CDR3 nucleotides read TGTGCCAGCAGCTTGGCCAGAGTGTGGGACAGGACCTCCTACGAGCAGTACTTC.

This sequence joins TRBV10-3 and TRBJ1-2; 8 bases fit TRBD1. From germline, CDR1 is ENHRY and CDR2 SYGVKD. CDR3 length: 13 residues. J gave up 4 bases and V 6 bases, and 4 bases lay outside the gene matches. CDR3 region: CAIRDRDTYGYTF. The CDR3 DNA is TGTGCCATCAGGGACAGGGATACCTATGGCTACACCTTC.

The chain combines TRBV4-1 with TRBJ2-1; 16 nucleotides match TRBD2. CDR3 length: 19 residues. Unmatched junction bases numbered 11, after V lost 4 bases and J lost 5 bases. Germline CDR1 reads MGHRA; CDR2 reads YSYEKL. The CDR3 sequence: CASSLGTSGGGLVNNEQFF. The CDR3 nucleotides read TGCGCCAGCAGCCTCGGGACTAGCGGGGGGGGATTAGTTAACAATGAGCAGTTCTTC.

This clone was detected once. The chain links TRBV11-2 to TRBJ2-3; TRBD1 matches at 8 bases. V dropped 3 bases and J dropped 2; count of bases not matched to a gene: 4. Germline CDR1 and CDR2: SGHAT and FQNNGV. This CDR3 spans 15 amino acids. CDR3 region: CASSFWTGNTDTQYF. CDR3 bases: TGTGCCAGCAGCTTTTGGACAGGGAACACAGATACGCAGTATTTT.

This clone was counted a single time. In the same sample, other DNA sequences code for this CDR3. This rearrangement joins TRBV7-9 to TRBJ1-1; tentatively, D is TRBD1 (5 bases). Germline values: CDR1 SEHNR, CDR2 FQNEAQ (reference sequence). Deletions cut 3 bases from V and 2 bases from J, with 7 bases between. The CDR3 loop spans 13 amino acids. The chain's CDR3 is CASSFTGNTEAFF. Written as DNA, the CDR3 is TGTGCCAGCAGCTTCACAGGTAACACTGAAGCTTTCTTT.

This rearrangement joins TRBV18 to TRBJ1-5; D might be TRBD1 (5 bases). V lost 3 bases to trimming and J lost 5 bases, with 11 bases between them. This CDR3 spans 14 amino acids. Per germline, CDR1 KGHSH and CDR2 LQKENI. The CDR3 sequence: CASSPGSRDQPQHF. CDR3 bases: TGTGCCAGCTCACCCGGGTCCAGGGATCAGCCCCAGCATTTT.

V and J are TRBV5-8 and TRBJ2-5, with 14 bases identical to TRBD2. Germline trimming cut 0 bases from V and 1 base from J; bases unmatched to any gene: 2. The CDR3 extends over 17 amino acids. The germline V gene has CDR1 SGHTS and CDR2 YDEGEE. The DNA of the CDR3 is TGTGCCAGCAGCTTGGGGACTAGCGGGGGGCCCCAAGAGACCCAGTACTTC. It yields the protein CASSLGTSGGPQETQYF.

The J gene is TRBJ2-7, the V gene TRBV6-5, with unresolved D. This CDR3 has 12 residues. CDR1 is MNHEY and CDR2 is SVGAGI in the germline V gene. The V and J ends lost 6 bases and 5 bases respectively, with 11 bases between them. The CDR3 DNA is TGTGCCAGCAGCTCCTCTAGTAACGAGCAGTACTTC. Protein product: CASSSSSNEQYF.

The chain uses TRBV6-1 and TRBJ2-7; 11 bases map to TRBD2. Germline CDR1 is MNHNS and CDR2 is SASEGT. This CDR3 has 17 amino acids. V gave up 3 bases and J gave up 2 bases; unmatched junction bases: 9. The CDR3 bases are TGTGCCAGCAGTGAGCCTAGCGGGGGGCTAAACCCCTACGAGCAGTACTTC. It translates to CASSEPSGGLNPYEQYF.